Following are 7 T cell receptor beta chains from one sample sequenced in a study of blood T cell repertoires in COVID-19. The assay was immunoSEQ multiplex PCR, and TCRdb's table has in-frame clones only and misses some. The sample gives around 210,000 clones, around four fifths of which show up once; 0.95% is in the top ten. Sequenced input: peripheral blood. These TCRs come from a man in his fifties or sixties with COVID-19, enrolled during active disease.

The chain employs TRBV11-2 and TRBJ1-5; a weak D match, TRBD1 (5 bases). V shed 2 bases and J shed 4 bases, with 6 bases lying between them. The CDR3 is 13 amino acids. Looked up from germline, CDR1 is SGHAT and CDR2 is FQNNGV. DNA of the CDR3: TGTGCCAGCAGCTTAAACAGGAATCAGCCCCAGCATTTT. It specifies CASSLNRNQPQHF.

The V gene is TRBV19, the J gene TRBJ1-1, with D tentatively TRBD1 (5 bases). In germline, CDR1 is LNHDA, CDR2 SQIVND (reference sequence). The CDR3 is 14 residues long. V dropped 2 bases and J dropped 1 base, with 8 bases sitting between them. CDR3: CASSIQGGNTEAFF. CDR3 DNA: TGTGCCAGTAGTATACAGGGTGGGAACACTGAAGCTTTCTTT.

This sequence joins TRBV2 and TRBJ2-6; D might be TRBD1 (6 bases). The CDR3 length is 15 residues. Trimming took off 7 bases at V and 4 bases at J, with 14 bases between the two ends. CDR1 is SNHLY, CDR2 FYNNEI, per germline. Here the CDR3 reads CASNTGKTGANVLTF. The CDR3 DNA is TGTGCCAGCAATACAGGGAAAACAGGGGCCAACGTCCTGACTTTC.

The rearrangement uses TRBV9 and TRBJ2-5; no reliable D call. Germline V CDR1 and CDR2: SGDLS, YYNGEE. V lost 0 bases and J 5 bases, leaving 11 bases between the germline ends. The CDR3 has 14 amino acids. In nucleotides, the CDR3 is TGTGCCAGCAGCGTAGGCGGCGGCCAGGAGACCCAGTACTTC. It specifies CASSVGGGQETQYF.

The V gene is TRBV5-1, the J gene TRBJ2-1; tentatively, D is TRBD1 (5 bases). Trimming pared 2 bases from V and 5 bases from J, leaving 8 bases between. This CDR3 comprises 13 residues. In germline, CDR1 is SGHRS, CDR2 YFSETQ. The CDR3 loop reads CASSLRQNNEQFF. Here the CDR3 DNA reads TGCGCCAGCAGCTTAAGACAGAACAATGAGCAGTTCTTC.

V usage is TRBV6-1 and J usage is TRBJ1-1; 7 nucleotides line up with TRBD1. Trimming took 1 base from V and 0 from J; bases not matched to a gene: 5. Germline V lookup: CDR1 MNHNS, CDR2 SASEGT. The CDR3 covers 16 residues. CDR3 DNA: TGTGCCAGCAGTGAAGGGACAGGTCCTTTGAACACTGAAGCTTTCTTT. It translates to CASSEGTGPLNTEAFF.

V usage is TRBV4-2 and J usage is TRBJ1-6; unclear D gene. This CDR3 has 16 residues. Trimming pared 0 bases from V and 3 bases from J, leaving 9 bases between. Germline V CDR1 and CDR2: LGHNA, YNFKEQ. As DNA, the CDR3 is TGTGCCAGCAGCCAAGAGGAACAGTTCTATAATTCACCCCTCCACTTT. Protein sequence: CASSQEEQFYNSPLHF.